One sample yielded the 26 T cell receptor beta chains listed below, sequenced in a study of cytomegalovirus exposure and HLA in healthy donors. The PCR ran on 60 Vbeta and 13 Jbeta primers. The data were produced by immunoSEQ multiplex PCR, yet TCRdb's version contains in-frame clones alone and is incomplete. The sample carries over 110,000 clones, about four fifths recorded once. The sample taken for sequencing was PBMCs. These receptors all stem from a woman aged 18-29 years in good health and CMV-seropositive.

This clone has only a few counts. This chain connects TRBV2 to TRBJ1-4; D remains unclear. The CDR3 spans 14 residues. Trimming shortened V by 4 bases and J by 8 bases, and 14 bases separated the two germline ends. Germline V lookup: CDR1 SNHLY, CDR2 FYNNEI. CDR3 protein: CASSGGLLVEKLFF. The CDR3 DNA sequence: TGTGCCAGCAGTGGAGGACTCCTGGTCGAAAAACTGTTTTTT.

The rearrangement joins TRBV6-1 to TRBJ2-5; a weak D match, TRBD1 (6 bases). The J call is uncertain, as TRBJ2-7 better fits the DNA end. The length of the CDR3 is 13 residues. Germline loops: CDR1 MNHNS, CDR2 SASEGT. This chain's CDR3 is CASSVDRDYEQYF. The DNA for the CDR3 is TGTGCCAGCAGTGTGGACAGAGACTACGAGCAGTACTTC.

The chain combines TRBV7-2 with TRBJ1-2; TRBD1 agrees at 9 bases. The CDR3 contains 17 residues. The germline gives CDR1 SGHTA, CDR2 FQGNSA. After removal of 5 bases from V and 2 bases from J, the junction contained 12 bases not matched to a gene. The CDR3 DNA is TGTGCCAGCAGCCACCCTTCCTCCACAGGGGGCAACTATGGCTACACCTTC. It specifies CASSHPSSTGGNYGYTF.

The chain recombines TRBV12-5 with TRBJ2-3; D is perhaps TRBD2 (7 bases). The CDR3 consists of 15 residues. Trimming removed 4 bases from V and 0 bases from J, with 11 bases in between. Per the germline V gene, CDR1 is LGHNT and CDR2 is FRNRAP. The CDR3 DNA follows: TGTGCTAGTGGTTGGGGGGGGGCCAGCACAGATACGCAGTATTTT. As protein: CASGWGGASTDTQYF.

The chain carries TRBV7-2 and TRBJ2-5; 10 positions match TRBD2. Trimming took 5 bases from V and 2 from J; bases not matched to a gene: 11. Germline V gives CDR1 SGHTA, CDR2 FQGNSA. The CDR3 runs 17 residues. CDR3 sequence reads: CASSRGAAGGFQETQYF. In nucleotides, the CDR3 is TGTGCCAGCAGCCGCGGGGCAGCGGGGGGGTTTCAAGAGACCCAGTACTTC. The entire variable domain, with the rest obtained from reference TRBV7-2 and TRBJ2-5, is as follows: GAGVSQSPSNKVTEKGKDVELRCDPISGHTALYWYRQSLGQGLEFLIYFQGNSAPDKSGLPSDRFSAERTGGSVSTLTIQRTQQEDSAVYLCASSRGAAGGFQETQYFGPGTRLLVL.

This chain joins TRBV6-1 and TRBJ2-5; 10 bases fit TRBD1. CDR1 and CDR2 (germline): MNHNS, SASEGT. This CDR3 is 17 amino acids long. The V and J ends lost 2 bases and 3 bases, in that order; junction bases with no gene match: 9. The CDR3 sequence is CASSELKSGTGEETQYF. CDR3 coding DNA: TGTGCCAGCAGTGAACTTAAATCCGGGACAGGGGAAGAGACCCAGTACTTC.

The CDR3 region is CAWTGTGATEAFF. CDR3 in DNA: TGTGCCTGGACCGGGACAGGGGCCACTGAAGCTTTCTTT. The rearrangement uses TRBV30 and TRBJ1-1; 10 bases line up with TRBD1. This CDR3 spans 13 amino acids. Trimming cost V 4 bases and J 4 bases; bases outside gene matches: 3. Germline values: CDR1 GTSNPN, CDR2 SVGIG (reference sequence).

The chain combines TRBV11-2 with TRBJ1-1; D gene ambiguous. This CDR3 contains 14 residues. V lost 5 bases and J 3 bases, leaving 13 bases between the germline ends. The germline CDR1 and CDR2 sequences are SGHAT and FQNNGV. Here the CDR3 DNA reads TGTGCCAGCAGCCCCGGTTGGGGAGACACTGAAGCTTTCTTT. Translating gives CASSPGWGDTEAFF.

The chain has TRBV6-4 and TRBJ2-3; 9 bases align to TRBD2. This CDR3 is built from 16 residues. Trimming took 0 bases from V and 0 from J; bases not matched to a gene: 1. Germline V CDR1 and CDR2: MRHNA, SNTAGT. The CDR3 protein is CASSDSAGGSTDTQYF. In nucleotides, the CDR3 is TGTGCCAGCAGTGACTCTGCGGGGGGGAGCACAGATACGCAGTATTTT.

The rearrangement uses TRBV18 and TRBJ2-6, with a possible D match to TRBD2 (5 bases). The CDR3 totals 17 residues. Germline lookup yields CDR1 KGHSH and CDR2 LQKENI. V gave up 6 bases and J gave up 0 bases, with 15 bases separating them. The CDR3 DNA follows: TGTGCCAGCTCTACCCTCACCCGGGGCTCTGGGGCCAACGTCCTGACTTTC. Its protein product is CASSTLTRGSGANVLTF.

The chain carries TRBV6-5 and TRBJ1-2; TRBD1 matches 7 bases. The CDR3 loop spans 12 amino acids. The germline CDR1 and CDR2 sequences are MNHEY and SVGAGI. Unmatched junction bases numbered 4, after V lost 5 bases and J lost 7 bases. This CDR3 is CASSGTDAGYTF. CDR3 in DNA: TGTGCCAGCAGTGGGACAGATGCTGGCTACACCTTC.

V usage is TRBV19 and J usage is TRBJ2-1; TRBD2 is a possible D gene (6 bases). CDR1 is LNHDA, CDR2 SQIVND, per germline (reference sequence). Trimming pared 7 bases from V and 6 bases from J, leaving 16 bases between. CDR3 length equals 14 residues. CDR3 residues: CASTALAPGNEQFF. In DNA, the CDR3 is TGTGCCAGTACAGCACTAGCCCCGGGCAATGAGCAGTTCTTC.

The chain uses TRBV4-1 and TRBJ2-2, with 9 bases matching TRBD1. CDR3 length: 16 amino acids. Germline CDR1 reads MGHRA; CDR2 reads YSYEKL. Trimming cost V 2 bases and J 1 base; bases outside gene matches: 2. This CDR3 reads CASSQQGQGNTGELFF. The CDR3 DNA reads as TGCGCCAGCAGCCAACAGGGACAGGGGAACACCGGGGAGCTGTTTTTT.

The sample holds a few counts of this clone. The CDR3 region has the DNA TGTGCCAGCAGTTCATCGGGGGTTTCCTACGAGCAGTACTTC. Its translation: CASSSSGVSYEQYF. This chain connects TRBV6-5 to TRBJ2-7; D might be TRBD2 (6 bases). Trimming took off 4 bases at V and 1 base at J, with 11 bases between the two ends. CDR1 and CDR2 (germline): MNHEY, SVGAGI. The CDR3 consists of 14 residues.

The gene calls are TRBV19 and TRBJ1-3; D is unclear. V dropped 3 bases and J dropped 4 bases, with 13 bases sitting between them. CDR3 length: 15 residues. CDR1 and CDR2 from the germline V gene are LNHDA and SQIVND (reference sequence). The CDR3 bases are TGTGCCAGTAGTATGAATTTGGCCACGGGAAACACCATATATTTT. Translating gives CASSMNLATGNTIYF.

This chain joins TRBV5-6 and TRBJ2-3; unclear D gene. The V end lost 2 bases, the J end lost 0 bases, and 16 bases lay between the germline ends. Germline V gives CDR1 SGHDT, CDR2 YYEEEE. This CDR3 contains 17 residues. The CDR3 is CASSLGELRLSTDTQYF. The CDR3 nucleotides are TGTGCCAGCAGCTTAGGAGAGCTTCGGCTAAGCACAGATACGCAGTATTTT.

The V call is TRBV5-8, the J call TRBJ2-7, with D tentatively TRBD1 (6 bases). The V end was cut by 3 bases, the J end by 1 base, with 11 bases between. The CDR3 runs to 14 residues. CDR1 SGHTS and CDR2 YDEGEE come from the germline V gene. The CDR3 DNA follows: TGTGCCAGCAGCTACCCCGGGACATCCTACGAGCAGTACTTC. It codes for CASSYPGTSYEQYF.

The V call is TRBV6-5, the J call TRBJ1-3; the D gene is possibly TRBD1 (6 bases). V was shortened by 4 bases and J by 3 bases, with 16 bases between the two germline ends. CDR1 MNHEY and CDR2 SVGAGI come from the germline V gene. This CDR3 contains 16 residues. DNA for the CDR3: TGTGCCAGCAGTTCCGACAGGCCTACTTTTGGAAACACCATATATTTT. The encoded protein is CASSSDRPTFGNTIYF.

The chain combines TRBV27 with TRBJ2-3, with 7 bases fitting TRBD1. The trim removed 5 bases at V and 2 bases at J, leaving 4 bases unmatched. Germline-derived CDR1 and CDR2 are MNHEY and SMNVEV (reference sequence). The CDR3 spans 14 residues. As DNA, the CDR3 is TGTGCCAGCAGTCTACAGGGGTACACAGATACGCAGTATTTT. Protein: CASSLQGYTDTQYF.

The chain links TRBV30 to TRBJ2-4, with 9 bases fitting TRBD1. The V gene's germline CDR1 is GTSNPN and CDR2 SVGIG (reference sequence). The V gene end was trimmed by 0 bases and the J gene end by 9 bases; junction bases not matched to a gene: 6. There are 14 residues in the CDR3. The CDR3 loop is CAWSVTGQGAIQYF. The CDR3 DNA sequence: TGTGCCTGGAGTGTAACGGGACAGGGTGCCATTCAGTACTTC.

The CDR3 protein is CATRDRPMVNSPLHF. The CDR3, as DNA: TGTGCCACCAGGGACAGGCCAATGGTTAATTCACCCCTCCACTTT. This chain links TRBV15 with TRBJ1-6; 7 positions match TRBD1. Germline-derived CDR1 and CDR2 are LNHNV and YYDKDF (reference sequence). V trimming: 6 bases; J trimming: 6 bases; junction bases outside the gene matches: 8. The CDR3 has 15 amino acids.

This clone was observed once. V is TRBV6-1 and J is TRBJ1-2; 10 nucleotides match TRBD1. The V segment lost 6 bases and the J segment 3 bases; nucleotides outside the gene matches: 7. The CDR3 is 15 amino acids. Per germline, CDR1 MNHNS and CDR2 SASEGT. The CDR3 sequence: CASRDRGFGDYGYTF. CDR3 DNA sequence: TGTGCCAGCAGGGACAGGGGGTTTGGTGACTATGGCTACACCTTC.

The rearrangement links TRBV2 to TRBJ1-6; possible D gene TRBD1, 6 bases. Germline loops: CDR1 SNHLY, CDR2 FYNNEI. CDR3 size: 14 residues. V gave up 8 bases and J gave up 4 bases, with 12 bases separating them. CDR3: CASEDTGYNSPLHF. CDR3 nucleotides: TGTGCCAGCGAAGACACAGGGTATAATTCACCCCTCCACTTT.

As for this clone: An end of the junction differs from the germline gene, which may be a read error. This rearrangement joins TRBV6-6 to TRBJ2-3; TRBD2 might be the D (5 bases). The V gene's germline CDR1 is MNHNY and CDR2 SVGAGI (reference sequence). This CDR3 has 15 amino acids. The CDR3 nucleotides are TGTGCCAGCAGTTACTCTCATCCTAGCACAGATACGCAGTACTTT. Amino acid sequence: CASSYSHPSTDTQYF.

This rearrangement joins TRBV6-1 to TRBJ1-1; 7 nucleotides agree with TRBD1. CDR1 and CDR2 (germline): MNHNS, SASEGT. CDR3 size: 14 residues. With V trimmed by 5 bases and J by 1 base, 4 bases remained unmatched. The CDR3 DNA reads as TGTGCCAGCAGTTCCCGGACAGGGAACACTGAAGCTTTCTTT. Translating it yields CASSSRTGNTEAFF.

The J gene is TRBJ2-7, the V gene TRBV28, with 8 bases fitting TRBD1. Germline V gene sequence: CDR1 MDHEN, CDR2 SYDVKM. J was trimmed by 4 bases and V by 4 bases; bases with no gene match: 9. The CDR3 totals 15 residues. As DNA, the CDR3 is TGTGCCAGCAGTTCAGAGGGGACAGGAACTTACGAGCAGTACTTC. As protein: CASSSEGTGTYEQYF.